This TCR beta chain was captured in a study of cytomegalovirus exposure and HLA in healthy donors. Both 60 Vbeta primers and 13 Jbeta primers went into the PCR. Data came from immunoSEQ multiplex PCR; TCRdb stores just in-frame clones and leaves some out. The data hold approximately 150,000 clones, with 77% observed a single time. Between the trimmed V and J ends, which lost 4 bases and 4 bases, there was a span of 9 bases. The CDR3 extends over 13 amino acids. Per the germline V gene, CDR1 is LNHDA and CDR2 is SQIVND (reference sequence). The gene calls are TRBV19 and TRBJ2-3; D uncertain. The receptor was isolated from a female donor in good health and CMV-seronegative. The sequencing input was PBMCs. The CDR3 protein is CASSTDTADTQYF. CDR3 sequence (DNA): TGTGCCAGTAGTACCGACACCGCAGATACGCAGTATTTT.